The 5 T cell receptor beta chains below all came from one sample that was sequenced in a study of cytomegalovirus exposure and HLA in healthy donors. The study ran its PCR with 60 Vbeta and 13 Jbeta primers. Sequencing used immunoSEQ multiplex PCR; TCRdb keeps in-frame clones, though not all of them. There are under 200,000 clones in the sample; approximately 80% occur only once, and around 2.2% lies in the top ten. Sequencing was performed on PBMCs. The receptors here all came from a man aged 55 to 70 in good health and CMV-seronegative.

This clone has a handful of counts. J is TRBJ2-1 and V is TRBV6-1; weak D call: TRBD2 (6 bases). V was cut by 0 bases and J by 14 bases, with 20 bases left in between. Germline CDR1 is MNHNS and CDR2 is SASEGT. This CDR3 has 15 residues. The CDR3 nucleotides are TGTGCCAGCAGTGAAGCGAGGCTTCACGGGAGTTGGGAGTTCTTC. Its protein is CASSEARLHGSWEFF.

The CDR3 DNA is TGCGCCAGCAGTGCACCAACCCGACAGGGGAGAGAGACCCAGTACTTC. Its protein product is CASSAPTRQGRETQYF. The J gene is TRBJ2-5, the V gene TRBV4-1; 8 nucleotides agree with TRBD1. The CDR3 is 16 amino acids. CDR1 MGHRA and CDR2 YSYEKL come from the germline V gene. V lost 6 bases to trimming and J lost 4 bases; unmatched junction nucleotides: 13.

This chain links TRBV30 with TRBJ2-2, with unresolved D. Trimming stripped 0 bases from V and 6 bases from J, with 8 bases between. The CDR3 runs to 13 residues. Germline V gives CDR1 GTSNPN, CDR2 SVGIG (reference sequence). This chain's CDR3 is CAWSVLASGELFF. The CDR3 DNA sequence: TGTGCCTGGAGTGTTTTGGCATCCGGGGAGCTGTTTTTT.

This chain uses TRBV28 with TRBJ1-5, with D possibly TRBD1 on 6 matching bases. Germline V lookup: CDR1 MDHEN, CDR2 SYDVKM. V lost 6 bases, J lost 5 bases, and 17 bases lay in between. CDR3 size: 15 residues. The DNA of the CDR3 is TGTGCCAGCAGCGGGCCAGGGAAGGGGGATCAGCCCCAGCATTTT. Translating it yields CASSGPGKGDQPQHF.

CDR3 loop: CASSPLAGGGGLSYEQYF. The CDR3 coding sequence is TGTGCCAGCTCACCACTCGCGGGCGGGGGCGGGCTTTCCTACGAGCAGTACTTC. This rearrangement joins TRBV18 to TRBJ2-7; perhaps TRBD2 as D (7 bases). The CDR3 is 18 amino acids. Trimming left V 1 base short and J 1 base short, with 20 bases between. Germline V gives CDR1 KGHSH, CDR2 LQKENI.